Shown below are 12 T cell receptor beta chains from a single sample sequenced in a study of T cell responses to AZD1222 COVID-19 vaccine. Profiled with immunoSEQ multiplex PCR; TCRdb holds only in-frame clones, not every one. The sample shows around 100,000 clones, around nine tenths of them seen only once. The specimen was peripheral blood, collected on day 0 of AZD1222 vaccination. These receptors were obtained from an adult in good health.

The rearrangement uses TRBV12-3 or TRBV12-4 and TRBJ1-1; the D is unclear. The CDR3 covers 12 residues. Trimming removed 7 bases from V and 6 bases from J, with 12 bases in between. CDR3 region: CASTGLNAEAFF. The CDR3 DNA is TGTGCCAGCACAGGACTAAACGCTGAAGCTTTCTTT.

The V and J genes are TRBV7-8 and TRBJ2-7, with 11 bases that match TRBD1. Germline-derived CDR1 and CDR2 are SGHVS and FQNEAQ. The V and J ends lost 4 bases and 4 bases, in that order; junction bases with no gene match: 6. CDR3 size: 15 residues. The CDR3 loop is CASSSGTGGFYEQYF. In nucleotides, the CDR3 is TGTGCCAGCAGCTCAGGGACAGGGGGATTTTACGAGCAGTACTTC.

The chain joins TRBV6-5 to TRBJ2-1; D not certain. In germline, CDR1 is MNHEY, CDR2 SVGAGI. The V end was cut by 6 bases, the J end by 7 bases, with 13 bases between. This CDR3 is 13 amino acids long. The CDR3 region is CASSLRNTNEQFF. CDR3 coding DNA: TGTGCCAGCAGCTTACGGAATACGAATGAGCAGTTCTTC.

The chain has TRBV12-3 or TRBV12-4 and TRBJ1-6; D gene unclear. V lost 9 bases to trimming and J lost 2 bases, with 8 bases between them. The CDR3 totals 13 residues. For the CDR3, the DNA is TGTGCCAGTCAGGTCGCCTATAATTCACCCCTCCACTTT. It translates to CASQVAYNSPLHF.

This chain joins TRBV5-1 and TRBJ1-1; TRBD1 might be the D (6 bases). This CDR3 comprises 14 residues. Trimming pared 3 bases from V and 4 bases from J, leaving 13 bases between. From germline, CDR1 is SGHRS and CDR2 YFSETQ. The CDR3 region is CASSYMRGGTEAFF. The CDR3 region has the DNA TGCGCCAGCAGCTACATGAGGGGGGGCACTGAAGCTTTCTTT.

This chain connects TRBV6-5 to TRBJ2-2; unclear D gene. There are 15 residues in the CDR3. Between the trimmed V and J ends, which lost 4 bases and 4 bases, there was a span of 13 bases. In germline, CDR1 is MNHEY, CDR2 SVGAGI. The CDR3 is CASSSVGRFTGELFF. The CDR3, as DNA: TGTGCCAGCAGTTCGGTCGGCAGGTTCACCGGGGAGCTGTTTTTT.

This chain connects TRBV7-2 to TRBJ1-1; the D is unclear. In germline, CDR1 is SGHTA, CDR2 FQGNSA. This CDR3 has 14 residues. V gave up 1 base and J gave up 4 bases, with 10 bases separating them. The CDR3: CASSLGLGTTEAFF. The CDR3 DNA reads TGTGCCAGCAGCTTAGGATTGGGCACCACTGAAGCTTTCTTT.

The chain recombines TRBV19 with TRBJ2-7; D is uncertain. The germline V and J ends were trimmed by 4 bases and 0 bases, with 4 bases remaining between them. From germline, CDR1 is LNHDA and CDR2 SQIVND (reference sequence). The CDR3 is 12 amino acids. The CDR3 DNA sequence: TGTGCCAGTAGTACCAGCTCCTACGAGCAGTACTTC. Residues: CASSTSSYEQYF.

V and J are TRBV3-1 (or the pseudogene TRBV3-2) and TRBJ2-7; a possible D gene is TRBD1 (6 bases). In germline, CDR1 is LGHDT, CDR2 YNNKEL (reference sequence). With 3 bases removed from V and 6 bases from J, the gap between germline ends came to 9 bases. The CDR3 runs 12 residues. In DNA form, the CDR3 reads TGTGCCAGCAGCCACCTGACAGGCGAGCAGTACTTC. This gives the protein CASSHLTGEQYF.

J is TRBJ1-5 and V is TRBV28; no definite D call. Germline V gene lookup returns CDR1 MDHEN and CDR2 SYDVKM. The CDR3 has 13 residues. Trimming pared 6 bases from V and 5 bases from J, leaving 11 bases between. CDR3 residues: CASRPDSYQPQHF. CDR3 in DNA: TGTGCCAGCAGACCCGACTCGTATCAGCCCCAGCATTTT.

Only one count was recorded for this clone. CDR3 region: CASSPRSQMNTEAFF. The CDR3 region has the DNA TGTGCCAGCAGCCCAAGATCACAGATGAACACTGAAGCTTTCTTT. The V and J genes are TRBV7-8 and TRBJ1-1; D remains ambiguous. The CDR3 length is 15 residues. Germline V gene sequence: CDR1 SGHVS, CDR2 FQNEAQ. The V end lost 5 bases, the J end lost 0 bases, and 13 bases lay between the germline ends.

This clone is a singleton in its sample. The chain links TRBV5-4 to TRBJ2-6; D ambiguous. The CDR3 has 15 residues. Trimming cost V 10 bases and J 5 bases, with 19 bases left between them. The germline V gene has CDR1 SGHNT and CDR2 YYREEE (reference sequence). The CDR3 region is CAGSITGSWANVLTF. The CDR3 DNA reads TGTGCCGGCTCGATTACGGGCTCCTGGGCCAACGTCCTGACTTTC.